This T cell receptor (beta chain) stems from a study of early T cells in non-severe SARS-CoV-2 infection. Each CDR3 protein gets one entry after TCRdb re-called the 5' RACE reads with MiXCR. The table records roughly 65,000 distinct CDR3 sequences, about 12% of them present only once. This CDR3 is built from 15 residues. Trimming removed 1 base at V and 3 bases at J, with 14 bases between. The germline CDR1 and CDR2 sequences are SGHRS and YFSETQ. The chain recombines TRBV5-1 with TRBJ2-7; maybe TRBD2 (6 bases). Input material: whole blood. The sequence came from an adult who was a healthcare worker with PCR-confirmed SARS-CoV-2 infection or an uninfected control (not recorded which). The CDR3 protein is CASSLQHGGNYEQYF. CDR3 coding DNA: TGCGCCAGCAGCTTGCAACACGGGGGAAACTACGAGCAGTACTTC.